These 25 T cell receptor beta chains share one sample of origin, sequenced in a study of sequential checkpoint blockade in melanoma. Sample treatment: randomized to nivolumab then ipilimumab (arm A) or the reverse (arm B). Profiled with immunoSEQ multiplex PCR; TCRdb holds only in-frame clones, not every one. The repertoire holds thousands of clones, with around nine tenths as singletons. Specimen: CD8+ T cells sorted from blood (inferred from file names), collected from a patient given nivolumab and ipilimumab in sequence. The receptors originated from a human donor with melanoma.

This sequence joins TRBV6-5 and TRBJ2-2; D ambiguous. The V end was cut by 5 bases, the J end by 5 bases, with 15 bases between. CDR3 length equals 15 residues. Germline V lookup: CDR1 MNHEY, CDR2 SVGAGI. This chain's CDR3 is CASSQTIMLTGELFF. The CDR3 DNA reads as TGTGCCAGCAGTCAAACTATAATGTTGACCGGGGAGCTGTTTTTT.

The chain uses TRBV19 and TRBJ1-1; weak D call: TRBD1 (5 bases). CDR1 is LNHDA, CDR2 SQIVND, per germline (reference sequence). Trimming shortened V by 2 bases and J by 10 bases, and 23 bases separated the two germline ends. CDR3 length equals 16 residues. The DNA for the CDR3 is TGTGCCAGTAGTATAATTGGGCCACGGGGGGTGGAGGGAGCTTTCTTT. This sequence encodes CASSIIGPRGVEGAFF.

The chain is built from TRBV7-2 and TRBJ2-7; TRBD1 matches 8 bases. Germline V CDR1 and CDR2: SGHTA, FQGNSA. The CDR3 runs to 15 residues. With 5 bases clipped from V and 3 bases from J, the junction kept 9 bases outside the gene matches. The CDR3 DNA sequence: TGTGCCAGCAGCCTCCGGGACAGGCCGATCTACGAGCAGTACTTC. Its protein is CASSLRDRPIYEQYF.

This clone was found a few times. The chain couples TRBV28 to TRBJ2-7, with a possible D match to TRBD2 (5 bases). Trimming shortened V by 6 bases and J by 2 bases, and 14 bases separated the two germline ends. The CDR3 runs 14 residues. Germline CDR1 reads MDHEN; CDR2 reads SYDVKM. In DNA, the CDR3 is TGTGCCAGCAGGCCGGTAGGGAGCGCCTACGAGCAGTACTTC. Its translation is CASRPVGSAYEQYF. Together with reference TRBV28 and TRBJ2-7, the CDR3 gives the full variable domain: DVKVTQSSRYLVKRTGEKVFLECVQDMDHENMFWYRQDPGLGLRLIYFSYDVKMKEKGDIPEGYSVSREKKERFSLILESASTNQTSMYLCASRPVGSAYEQYFGPGTRLTVT.

Written as DNA, the CDR3 is TGTGCCAGCAGCTTGGACGAGGCTGGGGGCTACACCTTC. It is translated as CASSLDEAGGYTF. The V gene is TRBV5-6, the J gene TRBJ1-2; no clear D. The V gene's germline CDR1 is SGHDT and CDR2 YYEEEE. V was trimmed by 0 bases and J by 8 bases, leaving 11 bases between them. This CDR3 comprises 13 residues. The full variable domain, its missing parts supplied by reference TRBV5-6 and TRBJ1-2, is DAGVTQSPTHLIKTRGQQVTLRCSPKSGHDTVSWYQQALGQGPQFIFQYYEEEERQRGNFPDRFSGHQFPNYSSELNVNALLLGDSALYLCASSLDEAGGYTFGSGTRLTVV.

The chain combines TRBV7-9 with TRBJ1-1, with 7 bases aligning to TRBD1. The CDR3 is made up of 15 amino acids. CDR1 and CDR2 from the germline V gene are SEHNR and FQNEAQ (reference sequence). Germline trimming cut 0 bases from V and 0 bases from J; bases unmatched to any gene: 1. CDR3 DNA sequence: TGTGCCAGCAGCTTAGCACAGGGGCTGAACACTGAAGCTTTCTTT. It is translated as CASSLAQGLNTEAFF.

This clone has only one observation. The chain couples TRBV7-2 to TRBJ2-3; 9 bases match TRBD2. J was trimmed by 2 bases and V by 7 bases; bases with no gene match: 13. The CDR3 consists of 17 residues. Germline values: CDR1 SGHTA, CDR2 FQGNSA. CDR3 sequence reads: CASNLGRLAEDTDTQYF. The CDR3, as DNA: TGTGCCAGCAACCTTGGGAGACTAGCGGAGGACACAGATACGCAGTATTTT.

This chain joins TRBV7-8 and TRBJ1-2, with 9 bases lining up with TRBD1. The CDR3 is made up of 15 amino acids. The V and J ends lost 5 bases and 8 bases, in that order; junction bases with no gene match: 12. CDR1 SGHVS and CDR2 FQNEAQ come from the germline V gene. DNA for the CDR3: TGTGCCAGCAGCCCACAGACCGGGACAGGGCGCGGCTACACCTTC. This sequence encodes CASSPQTGTGRGYTF.

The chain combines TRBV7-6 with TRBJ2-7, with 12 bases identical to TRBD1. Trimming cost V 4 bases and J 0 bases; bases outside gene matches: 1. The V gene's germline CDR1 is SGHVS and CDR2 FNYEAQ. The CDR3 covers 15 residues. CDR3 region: CASSSGQGASYEQYF. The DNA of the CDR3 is TGTGCCAGCAGCTCGGGACAGGGGGCCTCCTACGAGCAGTACTTC.

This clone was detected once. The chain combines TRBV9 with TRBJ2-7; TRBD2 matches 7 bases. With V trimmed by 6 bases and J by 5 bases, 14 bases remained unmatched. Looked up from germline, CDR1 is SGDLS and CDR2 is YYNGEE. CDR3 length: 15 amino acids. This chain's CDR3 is CASTQTGRERDEQYF. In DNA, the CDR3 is TGTGCCAGCACCCAAACGGGGAGGGAACGAGACGAGCAGTACTTC.

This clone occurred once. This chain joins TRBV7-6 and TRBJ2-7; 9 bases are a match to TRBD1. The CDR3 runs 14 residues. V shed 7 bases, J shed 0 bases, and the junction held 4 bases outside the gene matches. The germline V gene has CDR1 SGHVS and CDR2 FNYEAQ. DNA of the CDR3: TGTGCCAGCACCCAGGGACAGGGCTCCTACGAGCAGTACTTC. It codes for CASTQGQGSYEQYF.

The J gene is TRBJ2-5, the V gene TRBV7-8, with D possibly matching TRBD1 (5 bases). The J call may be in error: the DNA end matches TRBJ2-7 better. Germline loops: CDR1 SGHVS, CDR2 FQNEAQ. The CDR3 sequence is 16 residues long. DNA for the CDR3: TGTGCCAGCAGCGCACCCCTCCGACAGTGGTCCTACGAGCAGTACTTC. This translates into CASSAPLRQWSYEQYF.

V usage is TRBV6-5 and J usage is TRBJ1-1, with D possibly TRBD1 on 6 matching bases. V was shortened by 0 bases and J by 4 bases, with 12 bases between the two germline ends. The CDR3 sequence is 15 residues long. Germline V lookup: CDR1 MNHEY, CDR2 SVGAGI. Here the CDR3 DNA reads TGTGCCAGCAGTTACTCGAGCGCACAGGGCACTGAAGCTTTCTTT. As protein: CASSYSSAQGTEAFF.

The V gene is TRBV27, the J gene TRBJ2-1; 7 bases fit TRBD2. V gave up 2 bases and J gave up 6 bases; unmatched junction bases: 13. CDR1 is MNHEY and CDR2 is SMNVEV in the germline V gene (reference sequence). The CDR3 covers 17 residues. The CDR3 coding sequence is TGTGCCAGCAGTTTACGGGGACGGCGGGAGTTAGGCAATGAGCAGTTCTTC. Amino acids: CASSLRGRRELGNEQFF.

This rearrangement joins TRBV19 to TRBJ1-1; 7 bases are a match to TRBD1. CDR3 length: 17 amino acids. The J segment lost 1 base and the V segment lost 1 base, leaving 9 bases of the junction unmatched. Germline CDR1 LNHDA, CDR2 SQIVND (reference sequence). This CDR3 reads CASSIGIQGLGNTEAFF. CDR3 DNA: TGTGCCAGTAGTATAGGGATACAGGGGTTGGGGAACACTGAAGCTTTCTTT. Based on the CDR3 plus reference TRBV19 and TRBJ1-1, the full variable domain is DGGITQSPKYLFRKEGQNVTLSCEQNLNHDAMYWYRQDPGQGLRLIYYSQIVNDFQKGDIAEGYSVSREKKESFPLTVTSAQKNPTAFYLCASSIGIQGLGNTEAFFGQGTRLTVV.

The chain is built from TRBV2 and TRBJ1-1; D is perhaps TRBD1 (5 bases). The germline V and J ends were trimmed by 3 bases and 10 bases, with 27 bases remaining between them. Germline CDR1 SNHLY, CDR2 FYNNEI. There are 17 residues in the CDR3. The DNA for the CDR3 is TGTGCCAGCAGTGATATTCGGGGGAGAACCTCAATCAGTGGAGCTTTCTTT. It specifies CASSDIRGRTSISGAFF.

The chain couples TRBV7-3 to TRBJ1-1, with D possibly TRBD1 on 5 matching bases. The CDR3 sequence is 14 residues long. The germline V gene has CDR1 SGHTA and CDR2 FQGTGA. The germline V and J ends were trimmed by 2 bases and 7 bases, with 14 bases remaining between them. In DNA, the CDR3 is TGTGCCAGCAGCTTAGCAGGAGGGGTCATTGAAGCTTTCTTT. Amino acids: CASSLAGGVIEAFF.

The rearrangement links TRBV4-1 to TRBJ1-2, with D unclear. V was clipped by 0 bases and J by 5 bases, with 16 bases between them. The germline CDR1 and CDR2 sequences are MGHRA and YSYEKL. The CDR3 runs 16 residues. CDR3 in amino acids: CASSQEEGTVWYGYTF. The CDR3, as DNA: TGCGCCAGCAGCCAAGAGGAGGGAACGGTCTGGTATGGCTACACCTTC.

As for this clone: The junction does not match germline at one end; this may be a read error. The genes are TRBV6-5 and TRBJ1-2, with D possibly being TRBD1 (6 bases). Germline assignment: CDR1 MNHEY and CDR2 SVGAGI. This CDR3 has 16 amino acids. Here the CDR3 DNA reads TGTGCCAGCAGTTACCCGGACAGCGATACTAATTATGGCTACACCTTC. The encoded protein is CASSYPDSDTNYGYTF.

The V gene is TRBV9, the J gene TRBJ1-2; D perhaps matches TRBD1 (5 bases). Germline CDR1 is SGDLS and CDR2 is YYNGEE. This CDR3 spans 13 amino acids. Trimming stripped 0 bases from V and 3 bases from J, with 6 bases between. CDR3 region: CASSVVGDYGYTF. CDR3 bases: TGTGCCAGCAGCGTAGTAGGGGACTATGGCTACACCTTC. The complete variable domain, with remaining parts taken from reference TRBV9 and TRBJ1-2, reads DSGVTQTPKHLITATGQRVTLRCSPRSGDLSVYWYQQSLDQGLQFLIQYYNGEERAKGNILERFSAQQFPDLHSELNLSSLELGDSALYFCASSVVGDYGYTFGSGTRLTVV.

The CDR3 nucleotides are TGTGCCAGCAGTTTATCGATCGGCGGGGGGGAGCAGTACTTC. It codes for CASSLSIGGGEQYF. This chain uses TRBV27 with TRBJ2-7, with 8 bases matching TRBD2. CDR3 size: 14 residues. Germline values: CDR1 MNHEY, CDR2 SMNVEV (reference sequence). V trimming: 0 bases; J trimming: 7 bases; junction bases outside the gene matches: 5.

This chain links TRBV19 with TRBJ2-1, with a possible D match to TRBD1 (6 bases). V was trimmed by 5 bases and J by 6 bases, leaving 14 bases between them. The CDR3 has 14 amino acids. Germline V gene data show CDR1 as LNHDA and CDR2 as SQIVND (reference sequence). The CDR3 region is CASSFRDTGNEQFF. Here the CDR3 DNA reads TGTGCCAGTAGTTTCCGGGACACCGGCAATGAGCAGTTCTTC.

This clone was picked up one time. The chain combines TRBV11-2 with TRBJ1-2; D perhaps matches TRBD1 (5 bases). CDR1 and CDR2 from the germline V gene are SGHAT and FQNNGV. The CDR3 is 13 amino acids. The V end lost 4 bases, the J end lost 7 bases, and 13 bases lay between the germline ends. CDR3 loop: CASSSRGVVGYTF. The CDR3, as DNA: TGTGCCAGCAGCTCCCGGGGGGTGGTTGGCTACACCTTC.

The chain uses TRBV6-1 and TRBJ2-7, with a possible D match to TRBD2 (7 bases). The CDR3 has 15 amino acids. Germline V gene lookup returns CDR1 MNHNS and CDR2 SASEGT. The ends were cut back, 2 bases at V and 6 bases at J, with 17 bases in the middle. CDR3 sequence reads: CASSELRGGQSEQYF. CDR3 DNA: TGTGCCAGCAGTGAACTAAGGGGGGGCCAGTCCGAGCAGTACTTC.

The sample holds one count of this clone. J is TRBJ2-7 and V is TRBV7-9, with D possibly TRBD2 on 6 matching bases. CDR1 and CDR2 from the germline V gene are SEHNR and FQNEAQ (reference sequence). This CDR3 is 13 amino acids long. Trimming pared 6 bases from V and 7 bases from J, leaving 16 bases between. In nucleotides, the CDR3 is TGTGCCAGCAGAGGGACGGGGGTGGGAGAGCAGTACTTC. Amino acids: CASRGTGVGEQYF.